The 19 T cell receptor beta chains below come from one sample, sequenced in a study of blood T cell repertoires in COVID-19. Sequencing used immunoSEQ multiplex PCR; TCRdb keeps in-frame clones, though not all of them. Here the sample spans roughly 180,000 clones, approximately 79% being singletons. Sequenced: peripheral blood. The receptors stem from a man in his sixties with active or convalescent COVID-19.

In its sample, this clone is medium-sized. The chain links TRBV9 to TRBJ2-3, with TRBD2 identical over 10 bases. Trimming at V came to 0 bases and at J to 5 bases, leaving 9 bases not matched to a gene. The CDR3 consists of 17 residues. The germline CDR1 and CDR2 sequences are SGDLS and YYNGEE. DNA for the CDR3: TGTGCCAGCAGCGTAGAAGGACTAGCGGAGGTGGGAGATACGCAGTATTTT. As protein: CASSVEGLAEVGDTQYF.

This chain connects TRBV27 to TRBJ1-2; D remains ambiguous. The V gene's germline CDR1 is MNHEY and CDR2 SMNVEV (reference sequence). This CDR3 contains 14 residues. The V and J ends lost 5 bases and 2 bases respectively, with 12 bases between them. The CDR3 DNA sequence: TGTGCCAGCAGTCGTCGGAGTCAAAACTATGGCTACACCTTC. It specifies CASSRRSQNYGYTF.

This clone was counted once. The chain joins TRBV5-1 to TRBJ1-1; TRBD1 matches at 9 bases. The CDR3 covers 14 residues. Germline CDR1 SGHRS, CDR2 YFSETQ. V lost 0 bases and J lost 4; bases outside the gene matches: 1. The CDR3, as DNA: TGCGCCAGCAGCTTGGACAGGGGGCCCACTGAAGCTTTCTTT. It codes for CASSLDRGPTEAFF.

CDR3 in amino acids: CASSLGGGQPQHF. The CDR3 DNA sequence: TGCGCCAGCAGCCTTGGGGGGGGTCAGCCCCAGCATTTT. The genes are TRBV5-1 and TRBJ1-5; perhaps TRBD1 as D (5 bases). Trimming cost V 4 bases and J 6 bases, with 11 bases left between them. This CDR3 is 13 amino acids long. The germline V gene has CDR1 SGHRS and CDR2 YFSETQ.

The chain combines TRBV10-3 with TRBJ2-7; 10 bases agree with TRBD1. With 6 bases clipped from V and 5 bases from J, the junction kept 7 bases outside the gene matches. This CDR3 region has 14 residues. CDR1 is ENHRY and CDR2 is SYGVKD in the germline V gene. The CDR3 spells CAISDGQGGDEQYF. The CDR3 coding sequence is TGTGCCATCAGCGACGGACAGGGGGGCGACGAGCAGTACTTC.

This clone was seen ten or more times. For the CDR3, the DNA is TGTGCCAGCAGTTATTTAGGACTGGGAAATCAGCCCCAGCATTTT. This gives the protein CASSYLGLGNQPQHF. The V and J genes are TRBV6-2 or TRBV6-3 and TRBJ1-5, with D unclear. Trimming left V 3 bases short and J 4 bases short, with 13 bases between. Per germline, CDR1 MNHEY and CDR2 SVGEGT. The CDR3 contains 15 residues.

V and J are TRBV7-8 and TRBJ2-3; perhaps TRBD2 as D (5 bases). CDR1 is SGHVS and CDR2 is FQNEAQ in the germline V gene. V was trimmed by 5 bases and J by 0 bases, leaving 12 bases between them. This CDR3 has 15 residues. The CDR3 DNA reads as TGTGCCAGCAGCCGAGGATCGGGAAGCACAGATACGCAGTATTTT. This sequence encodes CASSRGSGSTDTQYF.

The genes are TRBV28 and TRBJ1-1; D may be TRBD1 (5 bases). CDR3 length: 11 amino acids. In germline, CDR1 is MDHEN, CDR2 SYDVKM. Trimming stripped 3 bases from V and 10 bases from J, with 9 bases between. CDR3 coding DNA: TGTGCCAGCAGTTTCTGGGGGGTAGCTTTCTTT. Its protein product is CASSFWGVAFF.

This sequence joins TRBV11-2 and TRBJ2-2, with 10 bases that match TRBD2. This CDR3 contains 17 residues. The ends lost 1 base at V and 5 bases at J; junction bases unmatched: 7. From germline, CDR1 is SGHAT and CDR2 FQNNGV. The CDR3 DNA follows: TGTGCCAGCAGCTTAGCGGCTAGCGGGAGTGGGACCGGGGAGCTGTTTTTT. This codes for CASSLAASGSGTGELFF.

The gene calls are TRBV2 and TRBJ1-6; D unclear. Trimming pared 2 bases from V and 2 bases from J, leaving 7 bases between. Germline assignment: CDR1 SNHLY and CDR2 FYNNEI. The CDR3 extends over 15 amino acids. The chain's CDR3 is CASSERRTYNSPLHF. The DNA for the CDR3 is TGTGCCAGCAGTGAAAGGCGGACCTATAATTCACCCCTCCACTTT.

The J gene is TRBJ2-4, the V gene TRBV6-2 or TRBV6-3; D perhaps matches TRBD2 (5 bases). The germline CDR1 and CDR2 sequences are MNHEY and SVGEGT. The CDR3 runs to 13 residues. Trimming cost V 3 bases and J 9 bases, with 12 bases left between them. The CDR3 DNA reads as TGTGCCAGCAGTTATGTCGCCGGAGGCATTCAGTACTTC. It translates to CASSYVAGGIQYF.

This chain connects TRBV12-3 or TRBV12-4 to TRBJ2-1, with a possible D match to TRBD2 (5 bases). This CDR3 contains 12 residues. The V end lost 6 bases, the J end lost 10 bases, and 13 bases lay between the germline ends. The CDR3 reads CASRADPSEQFF. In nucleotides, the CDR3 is TGTGCCAGCAGGGCGGACCCTAGCGAGCAGTTCTTC.

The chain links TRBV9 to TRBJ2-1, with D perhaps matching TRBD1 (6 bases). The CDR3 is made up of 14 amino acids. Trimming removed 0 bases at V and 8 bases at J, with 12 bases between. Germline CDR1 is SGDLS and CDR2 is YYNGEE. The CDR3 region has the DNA TGTGCCAGCAGCGTAGCCGGACAGTTACATGAGCAGTTCTTC. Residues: CASSVAGQLHEQFF. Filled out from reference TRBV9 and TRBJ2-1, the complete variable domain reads DSGVTQTPKHLITATGQRVTLRCSPRSGDLSVYWYQQSLDQGLQFLIQYYNGEERAKGNILERFSAQQFPDLHSELNLSSLELGDSALYFCASSVAGQLHEQFFGPGTRLTVL.

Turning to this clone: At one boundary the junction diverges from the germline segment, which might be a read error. The chain's CDR3 is CATSRQGLDEQYF. CDR3 sequence (DNA): TGTGCCACCAGTCGACAGGGGCTGGACGAGCAGTACTTC. The V and J genes are TRBV2 and TRBJ2-7; 8 nucleotides agree with TRBD1. The CDR3 is 13 residues long. Germline assignment: CDR1 SNHLY and CDR2 FYNNEI.

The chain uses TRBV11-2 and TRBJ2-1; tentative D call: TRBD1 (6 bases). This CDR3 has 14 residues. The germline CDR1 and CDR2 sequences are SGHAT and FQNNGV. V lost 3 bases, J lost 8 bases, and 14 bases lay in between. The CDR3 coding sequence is TGTGCCAGCAGCTTGTTTGGGGGCTTGGATGAGCAGTTCTTC. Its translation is CASSLFGGLDEQFF.

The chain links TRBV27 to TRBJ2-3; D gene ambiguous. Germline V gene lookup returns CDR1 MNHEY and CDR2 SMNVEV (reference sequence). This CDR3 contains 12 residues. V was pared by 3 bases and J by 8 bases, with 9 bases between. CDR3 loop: CASSFQAGTQYF. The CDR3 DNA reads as TGTGCCAGCAGTTTCCAAGCCGGTACGCAGTATTTT.

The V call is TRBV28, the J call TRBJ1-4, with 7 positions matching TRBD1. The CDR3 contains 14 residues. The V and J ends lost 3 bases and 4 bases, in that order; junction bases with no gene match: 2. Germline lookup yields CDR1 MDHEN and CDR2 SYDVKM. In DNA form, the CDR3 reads TGTGCCAGCAGTTTGGGACAGCGTAATGAAAAACTGTTTTTT. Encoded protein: CASSLGQRNEKLFF.

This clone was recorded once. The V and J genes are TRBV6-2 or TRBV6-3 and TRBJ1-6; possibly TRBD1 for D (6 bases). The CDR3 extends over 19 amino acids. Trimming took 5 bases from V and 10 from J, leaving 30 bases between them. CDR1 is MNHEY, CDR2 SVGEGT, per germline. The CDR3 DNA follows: TGTGCCAGCAGTACCCGGGACACTCGCTTTGACTCGGCGGACTCACCCCTCCACTTT. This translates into CASSTRDTRFDSADSPLHF.

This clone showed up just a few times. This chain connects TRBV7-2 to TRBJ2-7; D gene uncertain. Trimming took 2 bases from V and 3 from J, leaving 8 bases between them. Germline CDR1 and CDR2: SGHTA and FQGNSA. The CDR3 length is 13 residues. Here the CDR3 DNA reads TGTGCCAGCAGCTTAACGCAGGACTACGAGCAGTACTTC. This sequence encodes CASSLTQDYEQYF.